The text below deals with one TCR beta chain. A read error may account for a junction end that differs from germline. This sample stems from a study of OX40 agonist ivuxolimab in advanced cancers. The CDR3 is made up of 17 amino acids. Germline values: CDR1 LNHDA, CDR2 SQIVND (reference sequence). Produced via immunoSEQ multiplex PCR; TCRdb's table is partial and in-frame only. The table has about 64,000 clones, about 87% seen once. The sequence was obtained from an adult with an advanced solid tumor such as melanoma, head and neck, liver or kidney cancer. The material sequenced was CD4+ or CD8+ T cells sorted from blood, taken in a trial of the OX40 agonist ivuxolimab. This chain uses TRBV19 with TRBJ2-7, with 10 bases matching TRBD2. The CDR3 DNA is TGTGCCAGTAGTATCTCAGGGACTAGCGCCGCCTCCCACGAGCAGTACTTC. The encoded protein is CASSISGTSAASHEQYF.